The 21 T cell receptor beta chains below all came from one sample that was sequenced in a study of shared clonotypes between healthy human individuals. The repertoire was sequenced with immunoSEQ multiplex PCR; TCRdb's copy has only in-frame clones and lacks some. This sample has around 1.6 million clones, with nearly 99% found just once. Sequencing input: naive CD4+ T cells sorted from blood. The subset: CD45RA+ positively selected. Source of these receptors: a young man in good health.

This chain joins TRBV5-1 and TRBJ2-3; 7 bases fit TRBD1. V lost 4 bases and J lost 5; bases outside the gene matches: 7. From germline, CDR1 is SGHRS and CDR2 YFSETQ. There are 14 residues in the CDR3. The CDR3 loop reads CASSIRTGGDTQYF. CDR3 nucleotide sequence: TGCGCCAGCAGCATCCGGACAGGTGGAGATACGCAGTATTTT.

V gene TRBV19 combines with J gene TRBJ2-5; possibly TRBD1 or TRBD2 for D (6 bases each). The V gene's germline CDR1 is LNHDA and CDR2 SQIVND (reference sequence). The V end was cut by 6 bases, the J end by 2 bases, with 31 bases between. The CDR3 consists of 20 residues. The CDR3 region is CASSPLNGRAGFRGQETQYF. The CDR3 nucleotides are TGTGCCAGTAGCCCTCTCAATGGGCGAGCGGGCTTTAGGGGGCAAGAGACCCAGTACTTC.

This clone was detected only once. The chain carries TRBV7-7 and TRBJ2-1; tentative D call: TRBD1 (6 bases). Trimming stripped 1 base from V and 7 bases from J, with 14 bases between. Germline V gene sequence: CDR1 SSHAT, CDR2 FNYEAQ (reference sequence). This CDR3 spans 15 amino acids. CDR3 coding DNA: TGTGCCAGCAGCTTAGGTATAACAGGGACGAATGAGCAGTTCTTC. It yields the protein CASSLGITGTNEQFF.

V and J are TRBV7-6 and TRBJ2-7, with TRBD1 identical over 7 bases. The junction had 6 bases not matched to a gene; V was cut back by 4 bases and J by 0 bases. The CDR3 has 15 residues. Per the germline V gene, CDR1 is SGHVS and CDR2 is FNYEAQ. CDR3 sequence reads: CASSYRDSSSYEQYF. For the CDR3, the DNA is TGTGCCAGCAGCTATCGGGACAGTAGCTCCTACGAGCAGTACTTC.

The J gene is TRBJ2-1, the V gene TRBV29-1, with 8 bases aligning to TRBD1. V shed 8 bases and J 6 bases; nucleotides not matched to a gene: 3. The CDR3 spans 11 residues. In germline, CDR1 is SQVTM, CDR2 ANQGSEA. The CDR3 DNA reads as TGCAGCCATACAGGGGGCAATGAGCAGTTCTTC. Amino acids: CSHTGGNEQFF.

V is TRBV6-7 and J is TRBJ2-2; possibly TRBD1 or TRBD2 for D (5 bases each). TRBV6-7 is assigned to the ORF class and has an uncertain function. Trimming cost V 3 bases and J 7 bases, with 12 bases left between them. The CDR3 extends over 14 amino acids. Here the CDR3 DNA reads TGTGCCAGCAGTTATACGAGGGGTGGCGGGGAGCTGTTTTTT. This codes for CASSYTRGGGELFF.

V is TRBV7-9 and J is TRBJ2-1, with D maybe TRBD2 (6 bases). Germline loops: CDR1 SEHNR, CDR2 FQNEAQ (reference sequence). The CDR3 extends over 15 amino acids. The V end was cut by 1 base, the J end by 6 bases, with 13 bases between. The CDR3 is CASSLVAGRSNEQFF. For the CDR3, the DNA is TGTGCCAGCAGCTTAGTCGCGGGGCGTAGCAATGAGCAGTTCTTC.

This chain uses TRBV29-1 with TRBJ1-5; maybe TRBD1 (5 bases). Trimming cost V 3 bases and J 5 bases, with 14 bases left between them. Germline CDR1 reads SQVTM; CDR2 reads ANQGSEA. The CDR3 loop spans 14 amino acids. This CDR3 reads CSVDGGYGDQPQHF. CDR3 sequence (DNA): TGCAGCGTTGACGGGGGTTATGGGGATCAGCCCCAGCATTTT.

This chain links TRBV7-6 with TRBJ1-4, with 8 positions matching TRBD1. Trimming at V came to 2 bases and at J to 7 bases, leaving 9 bases not matched to a gene. This CDR3 comprises 16 residues. Germline CDR1 and CDR2: SGHVS and FNYEAQ. CDR3 residues: CASSLPSGGRGEKLFF. The CDR3 DNA follows: TGTGCCAGCAGCTTACCTTCAGGGGGCCGGGGTGAAAAACTGTTTTTT.

The rearrangement joins TRBV28 to TRBJ2-3; 11 positions match TRBD2. This CDR3 contains 15 residues. The V gene's germline CDR1 is MDHEN and CDR2 SYDVKM. V lost 6 bases and J lost 4; bases outside the gene matches: 6. The CDR3 DNA reads as TGTGCCAGCAGGGTTAGCGGGAGGGCACCAGATACGCAGTATTTT. Protein: CASRVSGRAPDTQYF. The full variable domain, in which reference TRBV28 and TRBJ2-3 provide the parts outside the CDR3, is DVKVTQSSRYLVKRTGEKVFLECVQDMDHENMFWYRQDPGLGLRLIYFSYDVKMKEKGDIPEGYSVSREKKERFSLILESASTNQTSMYLCASRVSGRAPDTQYFGPGTRLTVL.

The V call is TRBV6-5, the J call TRBJ2-3; the D gene is possibly TRBD1 (5 bases). The germline V gene has CDR1 MNHEY and CDR2 SVGAGI. This CDR3 is built from 16 residues. Trimming removed 4 bases at V and 0 bases at J, with 14 bases between. The CDR3 DNA reads TGTGCCAGCAGTTCCTGGACATTCTCTAGCACAGATACGCAGTATTTT. Its translation: CASSSWTFSSTDTQYF.

The chain is built from TRBV29-1 and TRBJ1-4; D may be TRBD1 (6 bases). This CDR3 comprises 14 residues. Looked up from germline, CDR1 is SQVTM and CDR2 is ANQGSEA. The germline V and J ends were trimmed by 4 bases and 8 bases, with 17 bases remaining between them. The CDR3 DNA follows: TGCAGCGTTGGGGGGAAGGACAGTAGAGAAAAACTGTTTTTT. It encodes CSVGGKDSREKLFF. The complete variable domain, with remaining parts taken from reference TRBV29-1 and TRBJ1-4, reads SAVISQKPSRDICQRGTSLTIQCQVDSQVTMMFWYRQQPGQSLTLIATANQGSEATYESGFVIDKFPISRPNLTFSTLTVSNMSPEDSSIYLCSVGGKDSREKLFFGSGTQLSVL.

CDR3 amino acids: CASSVSGTGFHTQYF. CDR3 sequence (DNA): TGTGCCAGCAGCGTTAGCGGGACGGGGTTCCATACGCAGTATTTT. V usage is TRBV9 and J usage is TRBJ2-3; 8 bases line up with TRBD2. From germline, CDR1 is SGDLS and CDR2 YYNGEE. Trimming at V came to 2 bases and at J to 7 bases, leaving 9 bases not matched to a gene. The CDR3 has 15 residues.

J is TRBJ1-5 and V is TRBV5-1; no reliable D call. Trimming took off 4 bases at V and 3 bases at J, with 17 bases between the two ends. The CDR3 sequence is 16 residues long. Looked up from germline, CDR1 is SGHRS and CDR2 is YFSETQ. The CDR3 is CASSPRPGLNNQPQHF. The CDR3, as DNA: TGCGCCAGCAGCCCAAGGCCAGGTCTTAACAATCAGCCCCAGCATTTT.

V usage is TRBV9 and J usage is TRBJ2-5; D is unclear. Germline CDR1 and CDR2: SGDLS and YYNGEE. The CDR3 has 11 residues. V dropped 3 bases and J dropped 3 bases, with 3 bases sitting between them. DNA for the CDR3: TGTGCCAGCAGCGGCGAAGAGACCCAGTACTTC. It yields the protein CASSGEETQYF.

J is TRBJ2-2 and V is TRBV19, with TRBD2 as a possible D gene (6 bases). The CDR3 extends over 14 amino acids. With 5 bases removed from V and 5 bases from J, the gap between germline ends came to 12 bases. Germline assignment: CDR1 LNHDA and CDR2 SQIVND (reference sequence). DNA of the CDR3: TGTGCCAGTAGTGGAATACGGGGGACCGGGGAGCTGTTTTTT. The encoded protein is CASSGIRGTGELFF.

This clone occurred once. One junction end disagrees with the germline gene, perhaps due to a read error. V and J are TRBV25-1 and TRBJ2-5; D may be TRBD1 (5 bases). The CDR3 is 13 amino acids. In germline, CDR1 is MGHDK, CDR2 SYGVNS. DNA for the CDR3: TGTGCCAGCAATGAAGGGGCCCAAGAGACCCAGTACTTC. This encodes CASNEGAQETQYF.

The V gene is TRBV29-1, the J gene TRBJ2-1; the D is unclear. V was clipped by 7 bases and J by 7 bases, with 17 bases between them. The CDR3 runs to 13 residues. CDR1 is SQVTM, CDR2 ANQGSEA, per germline. As DNA, the CDR3 is TGCAGCGCTTGGATCGGAGTAGGGAATGAGCAGTTCTTC. It specifies CSAWIGVGNEQFF.

For this clone: Within the sample, other DNA sequences also encode this same CDR3. V is TRBV5-1 and J is TRBJ2-7; D might be TRBD1 (5 bases). The V gene's germline CDR1 is SGHRS and CDR2 YFSETQ. The CDR3 is made up of 15 amino acids. V shed 1 base and J shed 1 base, with 12 bases lying between them. The CDR3 bases are TGCGCCAGCAGCTTGCAGGGCAGCAGTTCCTACGAGCAGTACTTC. Encoded protein: CASSLQGSSSYEQYF.

The chain recombines TRBV7-6 with TRBJ2-7; 7 bases agree with TRBD1. The junction had 9 bases not matched to a gene; V was cut back by 5 bases and J by 2 bases. This CDR3 spans 15 amino acids. The V gene's germline CDR1 is SGHVS and CDR2 FNYEAQ. In nucleotides, the CDR3 is TGTGCCAGCAGCCCCCGTGGGACAGTCACCTACGAGCAGTACTTC. Translation gives CASSPRGTVTYEQYF.

The V and J genes are TRBV5-1 and TRBJ2-1; D possibly corresponds to TRBD2 (6 bases). The V end was cut by 5 bases, the J end by 4 bases, with 13 bases between. Germline V gene data show CDR1 as SGHRS and CDR2 as YFSETQ. The CDR3 loop spans 14 amino acids. CDR3 coding DNA: TGCGCCAGCAGGGGTATAGCGGAGTACAATGAGCAGTTCTTC. Translation gives CASRGIAEYNEQFF.